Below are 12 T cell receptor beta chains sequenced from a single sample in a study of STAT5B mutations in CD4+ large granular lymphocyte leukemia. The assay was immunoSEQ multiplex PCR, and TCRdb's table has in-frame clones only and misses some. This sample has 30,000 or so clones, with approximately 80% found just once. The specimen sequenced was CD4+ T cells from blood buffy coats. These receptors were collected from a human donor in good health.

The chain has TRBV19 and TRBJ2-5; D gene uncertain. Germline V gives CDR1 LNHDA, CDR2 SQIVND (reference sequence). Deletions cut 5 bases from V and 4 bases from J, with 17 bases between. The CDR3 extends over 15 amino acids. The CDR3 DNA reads TGTGCCAGTAGTCCTTGGTCTAGTTGGGGAGAGACCCAGTACTTC. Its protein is CASSPWSSWGETQYF.

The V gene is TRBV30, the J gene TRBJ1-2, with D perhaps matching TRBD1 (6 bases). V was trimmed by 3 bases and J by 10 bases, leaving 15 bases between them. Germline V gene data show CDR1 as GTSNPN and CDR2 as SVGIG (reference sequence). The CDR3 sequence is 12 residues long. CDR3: CAWSLDRGLYTF. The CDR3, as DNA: TGTGCCTGGAGCTTGGACAGAGGACTCTACACCTTC.

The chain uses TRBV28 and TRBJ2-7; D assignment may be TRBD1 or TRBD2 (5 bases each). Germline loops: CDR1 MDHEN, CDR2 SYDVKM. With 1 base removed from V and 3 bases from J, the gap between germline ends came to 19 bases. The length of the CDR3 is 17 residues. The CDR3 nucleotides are TGTGCCAGCAGTTTATTCGACAGCGGTCCGATTATCTACGAGCAGTACTTC. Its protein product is CASSLFDSGPIIYEQYF.

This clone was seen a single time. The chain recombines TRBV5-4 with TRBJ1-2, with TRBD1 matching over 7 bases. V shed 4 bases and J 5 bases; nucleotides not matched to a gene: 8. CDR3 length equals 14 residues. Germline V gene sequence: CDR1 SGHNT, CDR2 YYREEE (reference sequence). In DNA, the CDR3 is TGTGCCAGCAGCGGAGGGGGCAATTGGTATGGCTACACCTTC. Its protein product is CASSGGGNWYGYTF. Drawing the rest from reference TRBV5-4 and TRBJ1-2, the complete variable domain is ETGVTQSPTHLIKTRGQQVTLRCSSQSGHNTVSWYQQALGQGPQFIFQYYREEENGRGNFPPRFSGLQFPNYSSELNVNALELDDSALYLCASSGGGNWYGYTFGSGTRLTVV.

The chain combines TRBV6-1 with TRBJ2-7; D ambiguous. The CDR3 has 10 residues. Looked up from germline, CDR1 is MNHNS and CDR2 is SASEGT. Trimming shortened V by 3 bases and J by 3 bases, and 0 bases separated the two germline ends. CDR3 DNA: TGTGCCAGCAGTGACTACGAGCAGTACTTC. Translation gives CASSDYEQYF.

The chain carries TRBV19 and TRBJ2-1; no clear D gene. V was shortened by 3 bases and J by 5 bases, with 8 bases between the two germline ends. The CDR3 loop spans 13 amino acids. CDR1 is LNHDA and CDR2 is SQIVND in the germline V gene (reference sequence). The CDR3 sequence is CASSITLNNEQFF. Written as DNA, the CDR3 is TGTGCCAGTAGTATTACACTGAACAATGAGCAGTTCTTC.

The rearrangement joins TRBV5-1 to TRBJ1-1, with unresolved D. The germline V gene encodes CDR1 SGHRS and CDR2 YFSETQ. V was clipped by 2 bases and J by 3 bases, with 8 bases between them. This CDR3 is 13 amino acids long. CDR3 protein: CASSLMLDTEAFF. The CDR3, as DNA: TGCGCCAGCAGCTTAATGTTGGACACTGAAGCTTTCTTT.

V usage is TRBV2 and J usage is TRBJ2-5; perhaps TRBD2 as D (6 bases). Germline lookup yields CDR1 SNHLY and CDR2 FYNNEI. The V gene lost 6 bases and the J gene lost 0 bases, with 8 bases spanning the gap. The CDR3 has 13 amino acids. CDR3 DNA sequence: TGTGCCAGCAGCGGGGACTACCAAGAGACCCAGTACTTC. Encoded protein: CASSGDYQETQYF.

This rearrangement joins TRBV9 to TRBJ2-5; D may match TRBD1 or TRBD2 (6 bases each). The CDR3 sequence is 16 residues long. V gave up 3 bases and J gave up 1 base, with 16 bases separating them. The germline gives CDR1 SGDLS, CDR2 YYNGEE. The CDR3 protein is CASSERGGTLQETQYF. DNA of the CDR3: TGTGCCAGCAGCGAGAGAGGGGGGACCCTCCAAGAGACCCAGTACTTC.

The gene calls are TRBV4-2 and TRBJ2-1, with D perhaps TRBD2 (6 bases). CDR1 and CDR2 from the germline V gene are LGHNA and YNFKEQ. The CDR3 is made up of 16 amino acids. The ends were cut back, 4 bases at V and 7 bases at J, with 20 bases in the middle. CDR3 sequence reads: CASSRLEGGAGNEQFF. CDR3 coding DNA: TGTGCCAGCAGCCGACTGGAAGGAGGGGCTGGAAATGAGCAGTTCTTC.

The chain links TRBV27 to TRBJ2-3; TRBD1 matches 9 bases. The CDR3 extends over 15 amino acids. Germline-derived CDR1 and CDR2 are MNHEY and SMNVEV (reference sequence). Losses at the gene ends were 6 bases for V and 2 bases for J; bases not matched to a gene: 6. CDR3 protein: CASRKRTGDTDTQYF. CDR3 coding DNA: TGTGCCAGCAGGAAACGGACAGGGGACACAGATACGCAGTATTTT.

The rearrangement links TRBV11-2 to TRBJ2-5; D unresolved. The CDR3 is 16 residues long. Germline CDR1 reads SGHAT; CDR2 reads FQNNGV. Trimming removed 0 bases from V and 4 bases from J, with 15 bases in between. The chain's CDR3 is CASSLDSRSSLETQYF. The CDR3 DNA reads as TGTGCCAGCAGCTTAGATAGCCGGAGTTCATTAGAGACCCAGTACTTC.